This is a list of T cell receptor beta chains from one sample in a study of radiation and T cells in renal cell carcinoma. Profiling relied on immunoSEQ multiplex PCR, and the TCRdb table lists in-frame clones only, not all of them. The sample consists of about 130,000 clones, nearly 90% of them appearing once. The sample consisted of blood, taken from a patient whose treatment included radiotherapy and nephrectomy. All receptors derive from a woman between 45 and 65 years old with renal cell carcinoma. The CDR3 runs from the conserved cysteine through the conserved F or W.

V,length,CDR3
TRBV13,15,CASSFSGGALGEQFF
TRBV7-2,16,CASSSSGTAPYSEQFF
TRBV6-1,14,CASSGQGESSPLHF
TRBV7-7,15,CASSLGSGDLYEQYF
TRBV19,14,CASSLGQGSDTQYF
TRBV5-4,15,CASSLPDRGSYEQYF
TRBV7-2,14,CASSLVARRETQYF
TRBV7-8,13,CASSLLGAHQSFF
TRBV7-2,14,CASSKDRGRDGYTF
TRBV2,15,CASLREGFSYNEQFF
TRBV9,14,CASSPRGQNYGYTF
TRBV10-1,16,CASSPETGKYQETQYF
TRBV5-6,12,CASSLRRDEAFF
TRBV7-7,14,CASSPTGKQETQYF
TRBV19,18,CASSIVGGAGREQETQYF
TRBV19,15,CASSINGQTQETQYF
TRBV19,13,CASSSYSTDTQYF
TRBV4-2,16,CASSQDSSGGYREQFF
TRBV7-6,13,CASSLVWDETQYF
TRBV15,16,CATSRTDREYADGYTF
TRBV4-1,14,CASSQDHGARGYTF
TRBV7-2,13,CASSLAWGEPLHF
TRBV4-1,14,CASSRQDMNTEAFF
TRBV5-4,14,CASSLAGAGETQYF
TRBV6-6,14,CASSRQGDGNTIYF
TRBV13,16,CASSQLTGATNEKLFF
TRBV6-4,15,CASSEGTGSPGELFF
TRBV6-4,13,CASSLEENTEAFF
TRBV6-1,13,CASGTTGDTEAFF
TRBV6-1,10,CASSGVGYTF
TRBV20-1,11,CSARMSYEQYF
TRBV30,13,CAWSGGRNEKLFF
TRBV5-5,12,CASSLARGEAFF
TRBV5-6,18,CASSLTVQGRGNNSPLHF
TRBV20-1,11,CSARTDYGYTF
TRBV19,11,CATGDSYEQYF
TRBV15,16,CATSRDFGTGGTEAFF
TRBV5-1,17,CASSLIDRRRGNSPLHF
TRBV19,13,CASSANGQGEAFF
TRBV9,13,CASSILGLDTQYF
TRBV5-4,15,CASSPEVGSTYEQYF
TRBV7-6,16,CASSPVRLAGAGTQYF
TRBV6-1,14,CAGGRTGGSYGYTF
TRBV29-1,15,CSVEDMDRVRGGYTF
TRBV6-1,13,CASSGRENTEAFF
TRBV19,15,CASLAGAANTGELFF
TRBV7-2,16,CASSLEGRTGYSPLHF
TRBV13,10,CASSSPTLSF
TRBV10-3,13,CATSFATNEKLFF
TRBV2,14,CASREDRTYSPLHF
TRBV6-5,14,CASSQAFVNQPQHF
TRBV7-3,14,CASQEAGSTDTQYF
TRBV5-4,16,CASSSGTYEVRTGYTF